One and the same sample provided the 26 T cell receptor beta chains below, sequenced in a study of blood T cell repertoires in COVID-19. The table came from immunoSEQ multiplex PCR; TCRdb's copy has only in-frame clones and leaves some out. There are about 330,000 clones in the sample; more than 70% occur only once, and 1.5% to 2% lies in the top ten. The sample taken for sequencing was peripheral blood. These receptors were taken from a woman aged 45-65 years with acute or convalescent COVID-19.

DNA of the CDR3: TGTGCCAGCAGCTTCACAGGGTTGGCTTTCTTT. Its translation is CASSFTGLAFF. The V call is TRBV7-9, the J call TRBJ1-1, with a possible D match to TRBD1 (6 bases). The length of the CDR3 is 11 residues. Trimming removed 3 bases from V and 11 bases from J, with 10 bases in between. The germline CDR1 and CDR2 sequences are SEHNR and FQNEAQ (reference sequence).

The V gene is TRBV7-9, the J gene TRBJ2-7, with a tentative D call TRBD2 (5 bases). The V gene lost 1 base and the J gene lost 3 bases, with 10 bases spanning the gap. This CDR3 spans 14 amino acids. Germline CDR1 SEHNR, CDR2 FQNEAQ (reference sequence). In nucleotides, the CDR3 is TGTGCCAGCAGCTTAGGGTCCGGAGGCTACGAGCAGTACTTC. Translating it yields CASSLGSGGYEQYF.

This clone has only one observation. The rearrangement uses TRBV9 and TRBJ1-2; D is perhaps TRBD1 (6 bases). Per the germline V gene, CDR1 is SGDLS and CDR2 is YYNGEE. CDR3 size: 17 residues. With 0 bases removed from V and 4 bases from J, the gap between germline ends came to 19 bases. This chain's CDR3 is CASSVGLGSGEIYGYTF. CDR3 bases: TGTGCCAGCAGCGTAGGGTTAGGGTCAGGGGAAATCTATGGCTACACCTTC. Variable domain in full (rest from reference TRBV9 and TRBJ1-2): DSGVTQTPKHLITATGQRVTLRCSPRSGDLSVYWYQQSLDQGLQFLIQYYNGEERAKGNILERFSAQQFPDLHSELNLSSLELGDSALYFCASSVGLGSGEIYGYTFGSGTRLTVV.

This clone is a singleton in its sample. V gene TRBV27 combines with J gene TRBJ2-5; 7 positions match TRBD1. The germline V gene encodes CDR1 MNHEY and CDR2 SMNVEV (reference sequence). CDR3 length equals 15 residues. The junction had 11 bases not matched to a gene; V was cut back by 5 bases and J by 5 bases. The CDR3 DNA reads as TGTGCCAGCAGTCGCGTTACAGGGGTTTGGGAGACCCAGTACTTC. Translated, it gives CASSRVTGVWETQYF.

The chain joins TRBV6-2 or TRBV6-3 to TRBJ1-1; perhaps TRBD1 as D (5 bases). The germline CDR1 and CDR2 sequences are MNHEY and SVGEGT. The ends were cut back, 2 bases at V and 3 bases at J, with 10 bases in the middle. There are 14 residues in the CDR3. CDR3 DNA: TGTGCCAGCAGTTACAAGGGAGGGGACACTGAAGCTTTCTTT. Amino acids: CASSYKGGDTEAFF.

In its sample, this clone was seen once. This chain links TRBV19 with TRBJ1-3; D is possibly TRBD1 (6 bases). V lost 5 bases and J lost 5, with 13 bases in between. The length of the CDR3 is 14 residues. The germline V gene has CDR1 LNHDA and CDR2 SQIVND (reference sequence). This CDR3 reads CASSRTGLRNTIYF. The DNA of the CDR3 is TGTGCCAGTAGTCGAACAGGGCTACGAAACACCATATATTTT.

The chain carries TRBV5-1 and TRBJ2-7, with 9 bases lining up with TRBD2. V lost 2 bases, J lost 1 base, and 1 base stayed unmatched. Germline V gene sequence: CDR1 SGHRS, CDR2 YFSETQ. The CDR3 extends over 14 amino acids. CDR3 nucleotides: TGCGCCAGCAGCTTTGGACTAGCGTCCTACGAGCAGTACTTC. Translated: CASSFGLASYEQYF.

This clone came up a few times. The rearrangement joins TRBV27 to TRBJ1-6, with no clear D. Deletions cut 7 bases from V and 8 bases from J, with 9 bases between. CDR1 and CDR2 from the germline V gene are MNHEY and SMNVEV (reference sequence). The CDR3 covers 12 residues. The CDR3 here is CASMLGDSPLHF. The CDR3 bases are TGTGCCAGCATGCTAGGAGATTCACCCCTCCACTTT.

This clone was detected only a few times. The J gene is TRBJ2-7, the V gene TRBV5-1; a possible D gene is TRBD1 (5 bases). The CDR3 consists of 12 residues. Germline loops: CDR1 SGHRS, CDR2 YFSETQ. V was pared by 0 bases and J by 5 bases, with 6 bases between. The CDR3 here is CASSLGRDEQYF. The DNA of the CDR3 is TGCGCCAGCAGCTTGGGCAGGGACGAGCAGTACTTC.

The V call is TRBV4-2, the J call TRBJ2-7; 7 bases map to TRBD2. This CDR3 comprises 15 residues. Germline CDR1 and CDR2: LGHNA and YNFKEQ. Trimming took 0 bases from V and 3 from J; bases not matched to a gene: 5. The CDR3 region is CASSQDLLAYYEQYF. The CDR3, as DNA: TGTGCCAGCAGCCAAGATTTACTAGCGTACTACGAGCAGTACTTC.

This clone occurred a few times. This chain connects TRBV5-1 to TRBJ2-7; TRBD2 agrees at 11 bases. The V gene's germline CDR1 is SGHRS and CDR2 YFSETQ. There are 17 residues in the CDR3. V dropped 3 bases and J dropped 4; count of bases not matched to a gene: 12. The chain's CDR3 is CASSSGTGTSGLYEQYF. The CDR3 DNA reads as TGCGCCAGCAGCTCGGGGACCGGGACTAGCGGACTATACGAGCAGTACTTC.

This chain joins TRBV9 and TRBJ2-3; D not resolved. Germline V gene sequence: CDR1 SGDLS, CDR2 YYNGEE. The CDR3 runs 14 residues. V lost 3 bases and J lost 4, with 12 bases in between. The CDR3 DNA reads TGTGCCAGCAGCGCATCCAACGGAGCAGATACGCAGTATTTT. Translating gives CASSASNGADTQYF.

This chain links TRBV6-5 with TRBJ1-4, with 9 bases fitting TRBD1. The CDR3 length is 15 residues. Germline CDR1 is MNHEY and CDR2 is SVGAGI. V dropped 5 bases and J dropped 10; count of bases not matched to a gene: 11. The CDR3 here is CASSRGTGLEGKLFF. The CDR3 nucleotides are TGTGCCAGCAGTCGAGGGACAGGGTTGGAGGGAAAACTGTTTTTT.

J is TRBJ1-3 and V is TRBV9, with a possible D match to TRBD1 (5 bases). This CDR3 contains 17 residues. Trimming pared 3 bases from V and 0 bases from J, leaving 16 bases between. The V gene's germline CDR1 is SGDLS and CDR2 YYNGEE. CDR3 in DNA: TGTGCCAGCAGCGGGCCGGGCGGGGCTTACTCTGGAAACACCATATATTTT. The encoded protein is CASSGPGGAYSGNTIYF.

The chain uses TRBV28 and TRBJ2-3; a possible D gene is TRBD2 (6 bases). Trimming shortened V by 5 bases and J by 4 bases, and 19 bases separated the two germline ends. This CDR3 contains 16 residues. Per the germline V gene, CDR1 is MDHEN and CDR2 is SYDVKM. CDR3 protein: CASSTLPGSGSDTQYF. The CDR3 bases are TGTGCCAGCAGTACCCTCCCGGGAAGCGGGTCAGATACGCAGTATTTT.

This clone was counted once. V is TRBV6-2 or TRBV6-3 and J is TRBJ2-7; TRBD2 is a possible D gene (5 bases). V was pared by 2 bases and J by 7 bases, with 18 bases between. This CDR3 is 15 amino acids long. From germline, CDR1 is MNHEY and CDR2 SVGEGT. The CDR3 reads CASSYLRGIHEEQYF. CDR3 nucleotides: TGTGCCAGCAGTTACCTCCGAGGGATTCATGAAGAGCAGTACTTC.

The J gene is TRBJ2-7, the V gene TRBV5-1; 8 bases map to TRBD2. Germline V gene lookup returns CDR1 SGHRS and CDR2 YFSETQ. This CDR3 has 16 residues. J gave up 2 bases and V 0 bases, and 7 bases lay outside the gene matches. DNA of the CDR3: TGCGCCAGCAGCTTGGATCCTCGGGGGGGAGCCTACGAGCAGTACTTC. It translates to CASSLDPRGGAYEQYF.

With regard to this clone: The same CDR3 arises from other DNA sequences in this sample as well. The chain has TRBV18 and TRBJ2-7, with D possibly being TRBD1 (6 bases). In germline, CDR1 is KGHSH, CDR2 LQKENI. CDR3 size: 14 residues. V lost 3 bases and J 1 base, leaving 10 bases between the germline ends. CDR3 sequence reads: CASSPLDSSYEQYF. DNA for the CDR3: TGTGCCAGCTCACCGCTGGACAGTTCCTACGAGCAGTACTTC.

This clone was detected only a few times. This chain uses TRBV7-9 with TRBJ2-7; weak D call: TRBD1 (6 bases). The CDR3 totals 12 residues. V shed 1 base and J shed 7 bases, with 8 bases lying between them. Germline V gene sequence: CDR1 SEHNR, CDR2 FQNEAQ (reference sequence). The CDR3 DNA is TGTGCCAGCAGCTTAGTTCAGGGGGAGCAGTACTTC. It translates to CASSLVQGEQYF.

The genes are TRBV28 and TRBJ1-2; 8 nucleotides agree with TRBD1. Trimming removed 6 bases from V and 3 bases from J; junction bases left unmatched: 3. Germline V gene sequence: CDR1 MDHEN, CDR2 SYDVKM. This CDR3 is 13 amino acids long. CDR3 DNA: TGTGCCAGCAGCCGACAGGGGTACTATGGCTACACCTTC. Its protein product is CASSRQGYYGYTF.

The chain has TRBV9 and TRBJ2-5, with 9 bases identical to TRBD1. The V gene end was trimmed by 3 bases and the J gene end by 4 bases; junction bases not matched to a gene: 1. CDR3 size: 13 residues. CDR1 and CDR2 (germline): SGDLS, YYNGEE. For the CDR3, the DNA is TGTGCCAGCAGCGGGACAGGGGTAGAGACCCAGTACTTC. Translation gives CASSGTGVETQYF. Filled out from reference TRBV9 and TRBJ2-5, the complete variable domain reads DSGVTQTPKHLITATGQRVTLRCSPRSGDLSVYWYQQSLDQGLQFLIQYYNGEERAKGNILERFSAQQFPDLHSELNLSSLELGDSALYFCASSGTGVETQYFGPGTRLLVL.

The gene calls are TRBV7-2 and TRBJ2-7, with 7 bases matching TRBD1. The CDR3 spans 15 residues. CDR1 and CDR2 (germline): SGHTA, FQGNSA. V lost 1 base, J lost 3 bases, and 6 bases stayed unmatched. CDR3 bases: TGTGCCAGCAGCTTAGGGGCAGGGGGTATCTACGAGCAGTACTTC. As protein: CASSLGAGGIYEQYF.

The gene calls are TRBV7-2 and TRBJ2-1; 8 nucleotides agree with TRBD2. The germline V gene has CDR1 SGHTA and CDR2 FQGNSA. V dropped 2 bases and J dropped 9; count of bases not matched to a gene: 6. The CDR3 runs to 14 residues. CDR3 nucleotide sequence: TGTGCCAGCAGCTTATCGGGACTAGTGTTTGAGCAGTTCTTC. This encodes CASSLSGLVFEQFF.

The chain combines TRBV28 with TRBJ2-2; possibly TRBD1 for D (5 bases). In germline, CDR1 is MDHEN, CDR2 SYDVKM. The CDR3 length is 15 residues. Trimming cost V 6 bases and J 5 bases, with 16 bases left between them. CDR3 sequence reads: CASSVTDTGTGELFF. The CDR3 region has the DNA TGTGCCAGCAGCGTGACAGACACAGGAACCGGGGAGCTGTTTTTT.

For the CDR3, the DNA is TGTGCCATCAGTGAGTCGAGCGGGGATTCCTACGAGCAGTACTTC. The encoded protein is CAISESSGDSYEQYF. The chain combines TRBV10-3 with TRBJ2-7, with 7 positions matching TRBD2. This CDR3 region has 15 residues. Losses at the gene ends were 0 bases for V and 1 base for J; bases not matched to a gene: 3. Per germline, CDR1 ENHRY and CDR2 SYGVKD.

The CDR3 sequence is CASSETTPNSPLHF. As DNA, the CDR3 is TGTGCCAGCAGTGAAACAACACCGAATTCACCCCTCCACTTT. V is TRBV2 and J is TRBJ1-6; D is unclear. The CDR3 consists of 14 residues. CDR1 is SNHLY and CDR2 is FYNNEI in the germline V gene. Trimming stripped 2 bases from V and 7 bases from J, with 9 bases between.